This is a list of T cell receptor beta chains from one sample in a study of control samples from healthy donors and cancer patients. This table comes from immunoSEQ multiplex PCR, and its TCRdb copy is limited to in-frame clones, with some not included. The sample consists of over 100,000 clones, roughly 90% of them appearing once. The sequenced sample was blood. The source is a woman between 45 and 60 years old in good health. Each CDR3 is given with its conserved first and last residue. D genes are given only for firm matches. A clone size is listed for some rows: how often the clone was seen (once, few, many), or a class if it is expanded.

CASAKGALTTEAFF,TGCGCCAGCGCAAAGGGGGCCTTGACCACTGAAGCTTTCTTT,TRBJ1-1,once,TRBD1,TRBV10-2
CASSSPSGTPSGNTIYF,TGCGCCAGCAGCTCGCCCTCCGGGACGCCTTCTGGAAACACCATATATTTT,TRBJ1-3,-,-,TRBV5-1
CASSYGDTNSYEQYF,TGTGCCAGCAGTTATGGGGACACAAACTCCTACGAGCAGTACTTC,TRBJ2-7,-,-,TRBV6-5
CAISGQSYQPQHF,TGTGCCATCAGCGGACAGAGTTATCAGCCCCAGCATTTT,TRBJ1-5,few,-,TRBV10-3
CASSLTGVPDTQYF,TGTGCCAGCAGCTTGACAGGGGTCCCAGATACGCAGTATTTT,TRBJ2-3,-,TRBD1,TRBV5-8
CASSQVALRRADTQYF,TGTGCCAGCAGTCAAGTAGCGCTTCGAAGGGCAGATACGCAGTATTTT,TRBJ2-3,-,-,TRBV3-1/TRBV3-2
CASGYPHGGFGYEQYF,TGTGCCAGCGGCTACCCCCACGGGGGGTTCGGATACGAGCAGTACTTC,TRBJ2-7,-,TRBD2,TRBV27
CASSPRAGAPDTQYF,TGCGCCAGCAGCCCCAGGGCAGGGGCACCAGATACGCAGTATTTT,TRBJ2-3,-,-,TRBV5-1
CASINGTGLYNEQFF,TGCGCCAGCATCAACGGGACAGGGCTCTACAATGAGCAGTTCTTC,TRBJ2-1,-,TRBD1,TRBV5-1
CSVETEIRSYTF,TGCAGCGTTGAAACAGAAATACGGAGCTACACCTTC,TRBJ1-2,-,-,TRBV29-1
CASSLKGGFTGELFF,TGCGCCAGCAGCTTGAAGGGGGGTTTCACCGGGGAGCTGTTTTTT,TRBJ2-2,-,-,TRBV5-1
CASSPLVGASTDTQYF,TGTGCCAGTAGTCCTTTGGTGGGAGCTAGCACAGATACGCAGTATTTT,TRBJ2-3,once,-,TRBV19
CASSPGLAFYNEQFF,TGTGCCAGCAGTCCCGGACTAGCGTTCTACAATGAGCAGTTCTTC,TRBJ2-1,-,TRBD2,TRBV6-5
CASSLDRVRSSYNSPLHF,TGTGCCAGCAGCCTAGACAGGGTCAGGAGCTCCTATAATTCACCCCTCCACTTT,TRBJ1-6,-,TRBD1,TRBV7-8
CASSNPQGSGSEAFF,TGTGCCAGCAGTAACCCTCAGGGATCGGGATCTGAAGCTTTCTTT,TRBJ1-1,-,-,TRBV6-5
CAWSIRWNTIYF,TGTGCCTGGAGTATCCGATGGAACACCATATATTTT,TRBJ1-3,-,-,TRBV30
CASSQEEGGPYNEQFF,TGCGCCAGCAGCCAGGAGGAGGGGGGGCCATACAATGAGCAGTTCTTC,TRBJ2-1,-,-,TRBV4-1
CASSRVGREQYF,TGTGCCAGCAGCAGGGTGGGACGCGAGCAGTACTTC,TRBJ2-7,-,-,TRBV6-6
CASKGEGKLFF,TGTGCCTCCAAGGGGGAAGGAAAACTGTTTTTT,TRBJ1-4,-,-,TRBV5-5
CATKTGGLVGNQPQHF,TGTGCCACTAAAACAGGGGGTCTTGTGGGCAATCAGCCCCAGCATTTT,TRBJ1-5,-,TRBD1,TRBV28
CASSLVGEKLFF,TGTGCCAGCAGCTTAGTGGGTGAAAAACTGTTTTTT,TRBJ1-4,once,-,TRBV7-9
CASSRGGGAELGETQYF,TGTGCCAGCAGCCGCGGCGGGGGGGCCGAGTTGGGAGAGACCCAGTACTTC,TRBJ2-5,-,TRBD2,TRBV3-1/TRBV3-2
CASSLRGTNEQFF,TGTGCCAGCAGCTTACGTGGAACCAATGAGCAGTTCTTC,TRBJ2-1,-,-,TRBV11-3
CASSLGGTGNTEAFF,TGCGCCAGCAGCTTGGGAGGGACAGGGAACACTGAAGCTTTCTTT,TRBJ1-1,-,TRBD1,TRBV5-1
CSVMMAPTNEKLFF,TGCAGCGTTATGATGGCGCCGACTAATGAAAAACTGTTTTTT,TRBJ1-4,-,-,TRBV29-1
CASRPGQGSDEKLFF,TGCGCCAGCAGGCCGGGACAGGGGAGCGATGAAAAACTGTTTTTT,TRBJ1-4,-,TRBD1,TRBV10-2
CAWRPRTSGINEQFF,TGTGCCTGGAGGCCCCGGACTAGCGGAATCAATGAGCAGTTCTTC,TRBJ2-1,-,TRBD2,TRBV30
CAWNMEGGGGAFF,TGTGCCTGGAATATGGAGGGGGGGGGAGGAGCTTTCTTT,TRBJ1-1,-,-,TRBV30
CASSLSAGLEAFF,TGTGCCAGCAGCTTAAGTGCGGGGCTCGAAGCTTTCTTT,TRBJ1-1,-,-,TRBV5-6
CASSPQGNNQPQHF,TGCGCCAGCAGCCCCCAGGGAAACAATCAGCCCCAGCATTTT,TRBJ1-5,-,-,TRBV5-1
CASSPLGQRLYSNQPQHF,TGTGCCAGTAGTCCTCTTGGGCAGCGACTTTATAGCAATCAGCCCCAGCATTTT,TRBJ1-5,-,-,TRBV19
CASSEPPGAGYTF,TGTGCCAGCAGTGAGCCCCCGGGTGCTGGCTACACCTTC,TRBJ1-2,once,-,TRBV2